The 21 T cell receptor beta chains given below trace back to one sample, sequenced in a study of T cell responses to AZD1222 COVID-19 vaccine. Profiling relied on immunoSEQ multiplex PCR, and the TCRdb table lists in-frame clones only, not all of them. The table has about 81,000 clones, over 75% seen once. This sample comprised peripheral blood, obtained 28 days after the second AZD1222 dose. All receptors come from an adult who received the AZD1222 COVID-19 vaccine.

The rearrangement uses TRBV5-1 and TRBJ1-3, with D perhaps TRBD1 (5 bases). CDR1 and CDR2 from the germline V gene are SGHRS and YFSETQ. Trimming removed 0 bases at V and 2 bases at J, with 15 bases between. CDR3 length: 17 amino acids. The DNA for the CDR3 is TGCGCCAGCAGCTTGGAGGGGCAGGTTAAGGCTGGAAACACCATATATTTT. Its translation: CASSLEGQVKAGNTIYF.

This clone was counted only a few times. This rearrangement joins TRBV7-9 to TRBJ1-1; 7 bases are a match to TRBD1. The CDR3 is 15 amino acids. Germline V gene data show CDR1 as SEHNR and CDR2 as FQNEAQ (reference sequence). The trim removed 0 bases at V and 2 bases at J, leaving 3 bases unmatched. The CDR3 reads CASSLASGGNTEAFF. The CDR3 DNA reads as TGTGCCAGCAGCTTAGCTTCAGGGGGTAACACTGAAGCTTTCTTT.

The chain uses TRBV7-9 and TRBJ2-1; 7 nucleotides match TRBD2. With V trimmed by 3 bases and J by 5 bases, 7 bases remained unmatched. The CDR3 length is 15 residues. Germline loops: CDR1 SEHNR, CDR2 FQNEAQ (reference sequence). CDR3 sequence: CASSFRWAGDNEQFF. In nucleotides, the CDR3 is TGTGCCAGCAGCTTTCGCTGGGCGGGAGACAATGAGCAGTTCTTC.

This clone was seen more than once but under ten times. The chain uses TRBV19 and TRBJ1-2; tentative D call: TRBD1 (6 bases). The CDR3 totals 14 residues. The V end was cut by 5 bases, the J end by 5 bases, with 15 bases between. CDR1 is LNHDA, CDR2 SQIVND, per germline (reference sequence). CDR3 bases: TGTGCCAGTAGTCTCCGGGGGCTTGGGTATGGCTACACCTTC. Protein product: CASSLRGLGYGYTF.

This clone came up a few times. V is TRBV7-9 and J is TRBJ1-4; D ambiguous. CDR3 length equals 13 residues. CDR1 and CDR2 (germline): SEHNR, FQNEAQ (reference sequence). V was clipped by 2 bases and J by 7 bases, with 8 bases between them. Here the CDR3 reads CASSLMTGEKLFF. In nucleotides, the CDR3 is TGTGCCAGCAGCTTAATGACGGGTGAAAAACTGTTTTTT.

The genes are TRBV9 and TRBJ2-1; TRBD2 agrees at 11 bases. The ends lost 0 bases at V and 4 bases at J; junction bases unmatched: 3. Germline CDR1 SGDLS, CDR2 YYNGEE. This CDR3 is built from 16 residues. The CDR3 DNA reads TGTGCCAGCAGCGTAGAGGGGACTAGCGGATACAATGAGCAGTTCTTC. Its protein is CASSVEGTSGYNEQFF. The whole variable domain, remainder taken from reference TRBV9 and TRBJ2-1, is DSGVTQTPKHLITATGQRVTLRCSPRSGDLSVYWYQQSLDQGLQFLIQYYNGEERAKGNILERFSAQQFPDLHSELNLSSLELGDSALYFCASSVEGTSGYNEQFFGPGTRLTVL.

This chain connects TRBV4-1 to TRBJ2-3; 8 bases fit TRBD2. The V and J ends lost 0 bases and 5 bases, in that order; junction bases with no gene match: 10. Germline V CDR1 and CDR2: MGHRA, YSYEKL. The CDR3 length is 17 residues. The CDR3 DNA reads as TGCGCCAGCAGCCAAGATCAGACGCGGGGGGTGGGAGATACGCAGTATTTT. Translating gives CASSQDQTRGVGDTQYF.

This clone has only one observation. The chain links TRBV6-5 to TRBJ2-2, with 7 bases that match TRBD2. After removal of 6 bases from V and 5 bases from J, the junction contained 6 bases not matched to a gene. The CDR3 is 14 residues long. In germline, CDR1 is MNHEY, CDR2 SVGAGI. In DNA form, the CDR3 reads TGTGCCAGCAGCCTGGTGGGGGGGACCGGGGAGCTGTTTTTT. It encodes CASSLVGGTGELFF.

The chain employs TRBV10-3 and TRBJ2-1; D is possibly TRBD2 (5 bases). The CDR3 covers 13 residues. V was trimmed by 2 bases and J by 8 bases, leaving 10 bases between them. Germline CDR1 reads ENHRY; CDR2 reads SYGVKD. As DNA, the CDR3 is TGTGCCATCAGTGAGGAGGGCTGGTATGAGCAGTTCTTC. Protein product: CAISEEGWYEQFF.

As DNA, the CDR3 is TGTGCCAGCAGTGAGCTGGGCTATGGCTACACCTTC. It codes for CASSELGYGYTF. This chain links TRBV12-3 or TRBV12-4 with TRBJ1-2; D unresolved. V lost 5 bases and J 4 bases, leaving 8 bases between the germline ends. The CDR3 totals 12 residues.

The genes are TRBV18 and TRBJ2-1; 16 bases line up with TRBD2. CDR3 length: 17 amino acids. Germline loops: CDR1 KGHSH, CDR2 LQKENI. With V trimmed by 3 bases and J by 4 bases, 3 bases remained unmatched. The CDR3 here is CASSPPGLAGGYNEQFF. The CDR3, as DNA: TGTGCCAGCTCACCTCCGGGACTAGCGGGAGGGTACAATGAGCAGTTCTTC.

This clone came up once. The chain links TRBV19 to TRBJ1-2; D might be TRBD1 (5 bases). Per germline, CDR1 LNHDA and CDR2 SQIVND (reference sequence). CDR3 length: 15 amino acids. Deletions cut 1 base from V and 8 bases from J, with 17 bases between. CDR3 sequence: CASSIVQQGGRGYTF. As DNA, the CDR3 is TGTGCCAGTAGTATAGTTCAGCAGGGAGGTCGGGGCTACACCTTC.

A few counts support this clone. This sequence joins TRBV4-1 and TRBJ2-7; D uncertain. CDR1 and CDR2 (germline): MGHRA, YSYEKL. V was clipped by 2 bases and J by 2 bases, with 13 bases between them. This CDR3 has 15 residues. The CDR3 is CASSQLSTPTYEQYF. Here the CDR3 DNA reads TGCGCCAGCAGCCAATTATCGACACCTACCTACGAGCAGTACTTC.

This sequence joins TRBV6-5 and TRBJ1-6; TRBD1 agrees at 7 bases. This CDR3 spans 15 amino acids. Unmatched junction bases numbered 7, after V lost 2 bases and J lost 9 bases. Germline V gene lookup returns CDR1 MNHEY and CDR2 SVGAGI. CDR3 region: CASSYGNRGTSPLHF. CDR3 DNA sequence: TGTGCCAGCAGTTACGGGAACAGGGGAACTTCACCCCTCCACTTT.

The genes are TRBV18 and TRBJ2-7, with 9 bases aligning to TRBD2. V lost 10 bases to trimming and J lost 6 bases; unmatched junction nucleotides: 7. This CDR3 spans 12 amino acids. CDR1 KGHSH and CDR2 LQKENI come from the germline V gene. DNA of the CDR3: TGTGCCACCCAGGAAGCGGGAGGCGAGCAGTACTTC. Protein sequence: CATQEAGGEQYF.

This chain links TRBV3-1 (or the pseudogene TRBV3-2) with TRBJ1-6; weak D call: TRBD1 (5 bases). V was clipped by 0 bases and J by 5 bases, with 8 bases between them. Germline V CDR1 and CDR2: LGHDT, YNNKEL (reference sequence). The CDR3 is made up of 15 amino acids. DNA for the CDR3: TGTGCCAGCAGCCAAGATGGGGCAAATAATTCACCCCTCCACTTT. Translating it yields CASSQDGANNSPLHF.

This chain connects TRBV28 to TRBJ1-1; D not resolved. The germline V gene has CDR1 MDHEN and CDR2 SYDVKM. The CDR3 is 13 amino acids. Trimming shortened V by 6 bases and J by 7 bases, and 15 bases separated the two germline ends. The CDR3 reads CASRSQVLFEAFF. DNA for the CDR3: TGTGCCAGCAGAAGTCAGGTTCTTTTTGAAGCTTTCTTT. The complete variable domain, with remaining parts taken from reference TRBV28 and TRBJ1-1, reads DVKVTQSSRYLVKRTGEKVFLECVQDMDHENMFWYRQDPGLGLRLIYFSYDVKMKEKGDIPEGYSVSREKKERFSLILESASTNQTSMYLCASRSQVLFEAFFGQGTRLTVV.

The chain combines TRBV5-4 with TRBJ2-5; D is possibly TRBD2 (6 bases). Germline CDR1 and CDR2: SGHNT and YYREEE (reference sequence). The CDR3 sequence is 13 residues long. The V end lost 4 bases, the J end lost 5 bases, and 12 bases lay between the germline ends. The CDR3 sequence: CASSRPEGETQYF. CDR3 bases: TGTGCCAGCAGCCGCCCGGAGGGTGAGACCCAGTACTTC.

This CDR3 reads CASSFIAYEQYF. CDR3 nucleotide sequence: TGTGCCAGCAGCTTCATCGCCTACGAGCAGTACTTC. The V and J genes are TRBV7-2 and TRBJ2-7; D not resolved. There are 12 residues in the CDR3. The germline V gene encodes CDR1 SGHTA and CDR2 FQGNSA. The V end lost 3 bases, the J end lost 2 bases, and 5 bases lay between the germline ends.

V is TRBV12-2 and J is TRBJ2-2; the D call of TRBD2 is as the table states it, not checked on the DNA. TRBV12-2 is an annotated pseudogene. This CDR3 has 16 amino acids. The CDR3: CASRFPAETNTGELFF. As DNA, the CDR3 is TGTGCAAGTCGCTTCCCTGCGGAAACGAACACCGGGGAGCTGTTTTTT.

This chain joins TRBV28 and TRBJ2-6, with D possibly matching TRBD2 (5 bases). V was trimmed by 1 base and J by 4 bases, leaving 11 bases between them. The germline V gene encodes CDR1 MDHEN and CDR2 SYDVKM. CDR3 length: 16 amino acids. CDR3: CASSLFRAGGANVLTF. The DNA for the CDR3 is TGTGCCAGCAGTTTATTTCGGGCGGGCGGGGCCAACGTCCTGACTTTC.